This is a list of T cell receptor beta chains from one sample in a study of blood T cell repertoires in COVID-19. Profiling relied on immunoSEQ multiplex PCR, and the TCRdb table lists in-frame clones only, not all of them. The sample holds a few hundred thousand clones, 70% to 90% seen once. Sequenced sample: PBMCs or T cells enriched from blood (not recorded which). These TCRs come from a middle-aged man in a cohort exposed to, infected with or recovered from COVID-19 (not recorded which). The CDR3 runs from the conserved cysteine through the conserved F or W. The order of the fields is clone size, V gene, CDR3 protein. Not all rows give a size; the values are once, few, many and, for expanded clones, a class.

.	TRBV7-6	CASSSGQSQPQHF
once	TRBV3-1/TRBV3-2	CASSQGQGATDTQYF
.	TRBV7-8	CASSFTVNSPLHF
.	TRBV30	CAWSVRGSGISSRQYF
.	TRBV5-5	CASSFSSQITDTQYF
.	TRBV2	CASSPADTSGIAKNIQYF
.	TRBV6-1	CASSELPGANTIYF
.	TRBV5-1	CASSLGTGGELFF
.	TRBV19	CASRDTSSGNTIYF
.	TRBV21-1	CASSPPEAFAYEQYF
.	TRBV18	CASSPRGGGELFF
.	TRBV15	CATGTNSYNEQFF
.	TRBV15	CATSRDLGTKEAFF
.	TRBV2	CASSEGGVDYGYTF
.	TRBV7-2	CASSRGHNYEQYF